Reported below is one T cell receptor beta chain. Its specificity is unknown. PCR was performed using 60 Vbeta and 13 Jbeta primers. Here immunoSEQ multiplex PCR was the method, and the copy in TCRdb shows in-frame clones only, minus some. The repertoire holds approximately 110,000 clones, with approximately 82% as singletons. The CDR3 extends over 14 amino acids. The germline V gene has CDR1 SGHNT and CDR2 YYREEE (reference sequence). V was clipped by 0 bases and J by 2 bases, with 9 bases between them. This sample is part of a study of cytomegalovirus exposure and HLA in healthy donors. Points from the study as a whole: Altogether, 170 or so TCR beta chains were recorded as cytomegalovirus-associated. Accurate prediction of HLA-A and HLA-B alleles (for most subjects) was reportedly achieved from TCR beta sequences.

The J gene is TRBJ2-7, the V gene TRBV5-4; no definite D call. This TCR derives from a young man in good health and CMV-seropositive. The sample taken for sequencing was PBMCs. The CDR3 loop reads CASSLGHSPYEQYF. CDR3 nucleotides: TGTGCCAGCAGCTTGGGTCACAGCCCCTACGAGCAGTACTTC. Full variable domain (missing parts from reference TRBV5-4 and TRBJ2-7): ETGVTQSPTHLIKTRGQQVTLRCSSQSGHNTVSWYQQALGQGPQFIFQYYREEENGRGNFPPRFSGLQFPNYSSELNVNALELDDSALYLCASSLGHSPYEQYFGPGTRLTVT.